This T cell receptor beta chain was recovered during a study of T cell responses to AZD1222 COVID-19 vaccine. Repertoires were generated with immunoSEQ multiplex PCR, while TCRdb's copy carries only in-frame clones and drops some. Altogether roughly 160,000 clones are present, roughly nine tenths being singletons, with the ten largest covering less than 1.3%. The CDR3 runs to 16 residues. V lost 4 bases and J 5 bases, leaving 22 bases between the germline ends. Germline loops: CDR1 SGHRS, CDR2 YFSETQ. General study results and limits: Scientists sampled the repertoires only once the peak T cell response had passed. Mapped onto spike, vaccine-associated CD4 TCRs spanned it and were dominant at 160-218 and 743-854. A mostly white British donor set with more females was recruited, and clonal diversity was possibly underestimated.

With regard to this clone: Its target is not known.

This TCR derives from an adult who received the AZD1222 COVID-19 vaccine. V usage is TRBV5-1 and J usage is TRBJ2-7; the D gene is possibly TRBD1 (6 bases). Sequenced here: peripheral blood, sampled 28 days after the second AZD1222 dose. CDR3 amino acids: CASSPGSNRVHHEQYF. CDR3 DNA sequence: TGCGCCAGCAGCCCGGGGTCAAACAGGGTCCACCACGAGCAGTACTTC. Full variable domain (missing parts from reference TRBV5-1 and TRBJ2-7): KAGVTQTPRYLIKTRGQQVTLSCSPISGHRSVSWYQQTPGQGLQFLFEYFSETQRNKGNFPGRFSGRQFSNSRSEMNVSTLELGDSALYLCASSPGSNRVHHEQYFGPGTRLTVT.